Below are 7 T cell receptor beta chains sequenced from a single sample in a study of a mutant IDH1 vaccine in newly diagnosed glioma. The time point was: week 47, end of study. Every single dose of the vaccine, 300 ug of mutant IDH1 20-mer peptide, came with topical imiquimod. Clones were sequenced by immunoSEQ multiplex PCR, and TCRdb holds only the in-frame ones, with some missing. Counted here are tens of thousands of clones, roughly two thirds occurring once; the ten biggest clones make up about 5%. Antigens of these TCRs are unknown. The material sequenced was peripheral blood mononuclear cells (PBMCs), taken from a glioma patient whose treatment included an IDH1 peptide vaccine. These receptors came from a man aged 35 to 55 with glioma. Some clones in this sample may be carry-over from other donors' samples.

In this sample, this clone turned up a few times. This sequence joins TRBV12-5 and TRBJ1-1; possibly TRBD1 for D (6 bases). Trimming took 11 bases from V and 2 from J, leaving 15 bases between them. Germline CDR1 LGHNT, CDR2 FRNRAP. The CDR3 covers 13 residues. In nucleotides, the CDR3 is TGTGCTGGCAGATCGGACAGAAACACTGAAGCTTTCTTT. Translated, it gives CAGRSDRNTEAFF.

The rearrangement uses TRBV2 and TRBJ2-5; TRBD2 might be the D (5 bases). The CDR3 is 11 residues long. Between the trimmed V and J ends, which lost 8 bases and 1 base, there was a span of 5 bases. Germline CDR1 is SNHLY and CDR2 is FYNNEI. The CDR3 region has the DNA TGTGCCAGCGGGAGCCAAGAGACCCAGTACTTC. It translates to CASGSQETQYF.

The V gene is TRBV2, the J gene TRBJ2-7, with D perhaps TRBD2 (5 bases). The CDR3 length is 15 residues. CDR1 SNHLY and CDR2 FYNNEI come from the germline V gene. The ends were cut back, 1 base at V and 5 bases at J, with 15 bases in the middle. CDR3 DNA sequence: TGTGCCAGCAGTGAAGGGATGGGGAGTCTAAACGAGCAGTACTTC. Its translation is CASSEGMGSLNEQYF.

V usage is TRBV7-6 and J usage is TRBJ2-7, with D tentatively TRBD1 (5 bases). This CDR3 is 15 amino acids long. V dropped 5 bases and J dropped 2 bases, with 16 bases sitting between them. Germline V CDR1 and CDR2: SGHVS, FNYEAQ. CDR3 in DNA: TGTGCCAGCAGCCTGGACCAGGGCCTAGCCTACGAGCAGTACTTC. Amino acids: CASSLDQGLAYEQYF.

This chain uses TRBV15 with TRBJ2-7; 9 nucleotides agree with TRBD1. Germline CDR1 is LNHNV and CDR2 is YYDKDF (reference sequence). This CDR3 contains 16 residues. The V segment lost 0 bases and the J segment 2 bases; nucleotides outside the gene matches: 5. The chain's CDR3 is CATSRDGTGNTYEQYF. The CDR3 nucleotides read TGTGCCACCAGCAGAGATGGGACAGGGAACACCTACGAGCAGTACTTC.

The chain links TRBV30 to TRBJ1-2, with D possibly being TRBD1 (5 bases). V lost 3 bases and J lost 4, with 12 bases in between. The CDR3 is 13 amino acids. Germline lookup yields CDR1 GTSNPN and CDR2 SVGIG (reference sequence). The CDR3 nucleotides are TGTGCCTGGAGCCTCGGGGCTGGCTATGGCTACACCTTC. Its protein is CAWSLGAGYGYTF.

V and J are TRBV7-9 and TRBJ1-2; D gene uncertain. The germline CDR1 and CDR2 sequences are SEHNR and FQNEAQ (reference sequence). The CDR3 sequence is 13 residues long. The germline V and J ends were trimmed by 1 base and 9 bases, with 12 bases remaining between them. The CDR3 here is CASSLVVALRYTF. CDR3 nucleotide sequence: TGTGCCAGCAGCTTAGTGGTGGCTTTGCGCTACACCTTC.